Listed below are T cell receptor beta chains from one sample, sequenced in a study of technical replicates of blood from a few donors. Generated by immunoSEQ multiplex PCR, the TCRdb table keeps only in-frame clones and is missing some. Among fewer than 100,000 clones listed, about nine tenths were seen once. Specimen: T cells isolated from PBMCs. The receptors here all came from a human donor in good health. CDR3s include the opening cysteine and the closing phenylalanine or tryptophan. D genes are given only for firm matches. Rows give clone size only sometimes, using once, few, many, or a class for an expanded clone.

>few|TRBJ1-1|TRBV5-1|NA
TGCGCCAGCAGCTTGGGCGACACTGAAGCTTTCTTT
CASSLGDTEAFF
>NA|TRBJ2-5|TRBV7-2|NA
TGTGCCAGCAGCTTAGGGGCCCCAGGGGCGAGTCGATTCGGGACCCAGTACTTC
CASSLGAPGASRFGTQYF
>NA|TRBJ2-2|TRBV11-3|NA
TGTGCCAGCAGCTCAGAAATTAGGGGGTCCGGGGAGCTGTTTTTT
CASSSEIRGSGELFF
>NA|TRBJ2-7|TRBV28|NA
TGTGCCAGCAGTCCCCGAGACAGCGCCTACGAGCAGTACTTC
CASSPRDSAYEQYF
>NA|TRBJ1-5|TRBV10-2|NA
TGCGCCAGCAGTGAACAGGGAACCGATCAGCCCCAGCATTTT
CASSEQGTDQPQHF
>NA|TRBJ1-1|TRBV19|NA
TGTGCCAGTAGTATCGGTGCGAACACTGAAGCTTTCTTT
CASSIGANTEAFF
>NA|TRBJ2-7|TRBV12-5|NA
TGTGCTAGTGGTCTGGGACATCACACCTACGAGCAGTACTTC
CASGLGHHTYEQYF
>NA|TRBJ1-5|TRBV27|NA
TGTGCCAGCAGTTTATTGGGTAGCCGTCAGCCCCAGCATTTT
CASSLLGSRQPQHF
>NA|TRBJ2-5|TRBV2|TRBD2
TGTGCCAGCAGGAGGACTAGCGGTACAAACTTC
CASRRTSGTNF
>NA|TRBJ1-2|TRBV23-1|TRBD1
TGCGCCAGCAGTTCTAATATTAAGGACAGGGTGGGGACTAACTATGGCTACACCTTC
CASSSNIKDRVGTNYGYTF
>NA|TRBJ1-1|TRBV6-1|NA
TGTGCCAGCAGGGGTAGAGTTGGAGGAGCCGAAGCTTTCTTT
CASRGRVGGAEAFF
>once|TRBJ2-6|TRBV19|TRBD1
TGTGCCAGTAGTATCGACAGGGGGCATAATGGGGCCAACGTCCTGACTTTC
CASSIDRGHNGANVLTF
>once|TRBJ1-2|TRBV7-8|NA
TGTGCCAGCAGCTCGTCGTGGGGGGGATTAGGCTACACCTTC
CASSSSWGGLGYTF
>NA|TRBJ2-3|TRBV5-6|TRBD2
TGTGCCAGCAGCCAACCGGGACTAGCGGGACGAGATACGCAGTATTTT
CASSQPGLAGRDTQYF
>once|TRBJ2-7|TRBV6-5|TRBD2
TGTGCCAGCAAGGAGCGGGAGGGGGTCGAGCAGTACTTC
CASKEREGVEQYF
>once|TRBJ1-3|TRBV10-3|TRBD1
TGTGCCATCACCCCGGGAGGGGGCAGAAACACCATATATTTT
CAITPGGGRNTIYF
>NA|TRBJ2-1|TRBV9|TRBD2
TGTGCCAGCAGCGCGGGACTAGCGGGAATTCTCTACAATGAGCAGTTCTTC
CASSAGLAGILYNEQFF
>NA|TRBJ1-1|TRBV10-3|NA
TGTGCCATCAAGACTGACAACACTGAAGCTTTCTTT
CAIKTDNTEAFF
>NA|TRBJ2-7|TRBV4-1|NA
TGCGCCAGCAGCCAGGTGGGCCTAAGCGAGCAGTACTTC
CASSQVGLSEQYF
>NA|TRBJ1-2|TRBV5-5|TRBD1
TGTGCCAGCGGTCGGACAGGTAGCGGCTACACCTTC
CASGRTGSGYTF
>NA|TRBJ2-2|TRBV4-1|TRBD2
TGCGCCAGCAGCCAAGATGAGACTAGCTGGGGGGAGCTGTTTTTT
CASSQDETSWGELFF
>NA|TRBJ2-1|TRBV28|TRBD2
TGTGCCAGCAGTAGCGGGGGAAATCTTAATGAGCAGTTCTTC
CASSSGGNLNEQFF